The source of this TCR beta chain is a study of type 1 and type 2 diabetes patients. General observations from the study: A median of one highly-expanded CD4+ clone, covering roughly 4% of reads, occurred in type 2 diabetes.

Comments on this clonotype: What it binds is unknown.

PCR was run on genomic DNA. The TCR beta CDR3 region was amplified using 30 forward and 13 reverse primers. From the multiplex PCR reads, TCRdb called clonotypes with MiXCR, one entry per CDR3 protein. The table lists about 270,000 distinct CDR3 sequences, roughly 50% of them singletons, with approximately 13% in the top ten. Donors had no other autoimmune disease or infection in four weeks. Each participant gave 8 to 10 milliliters of peripheral blood. CDR1 and CDR2 (germline): MDHEN, SYDVKM. This CDR3 has 13 amino acids. With 6 bases removed from V and 3 bases from J, the gap between germline ends came to 8 bases.

The sequence was obtained from a man aged 18-30 years with type 2 diabetes. V and J are TRBV28 and TRBJ2-2; D is uncertain. The sample comprised peripheral blood mononuclear cells (PBMCs). The CDR3: CASSWAYTGELFF. The CDR3 DNA is TGTGCCAGCAGCTGGGCTTACACCGGGGAGCTGTTTTTT.